Listed below are T cell receptor beta chains from one sample, sequenced in a study of cytomegalovirus exposure and HLA in healthy donors. The table came from immunoSEQ multiplex PCR; TCRdb's copy has only in-frame clones and leaves some out. This table holds some 170,000 clones, about two thirds found once. Sequencing input: PBMCs. Receptor source: a human donor in good health. CDR3s include the opening cysteine and the closing phenylalanine or tryptophan. A D gene is named only where the DNA matches it firmly. Clone size, where shown, is once, few, many, or a class for clones that have expanded.

>.|TRBJ1-1|TRBV9|.
TGTGCCAGCAGCGTAGGAGAGCCGAACACTGAAGCTTTCTTT
CASSVGEPNTEAFF
>.|TRBJ1-2|TRBV6-1|.
TGTGCCAGCAGTGAAGCGGGGGCGCTATTTTTCTATGGCTACACCTTC
CASSEAGALFFYGYTF
>TRBD1|TRBJ1-2|TRBV7-2|.
TGTGCCAGCAGCTTAGTACAGGGGGCGATGAGGGGCTACACCTTC
CASSLVQGAMRGYTF
>.|TRBJ1-1|TRBV4-1|.
TGCGCCAGCAGGCTGACAGAAAACACTGAAGCTTTCTTT
CASRLTENTEAFF
>.|TRBJ1-1|TRBV7-3|medium-sized
TGTGCAACACAAGAGAACACTGAAGCTTTCTTT
CATQENTEAFF
>.|TRBJ1-2|TRBV14|.
TGTGCCAGCAGCGCTTCCGGACTCTATGGCTACACCTTC
CASSASGLYGYTF
>TRBD1|TRBJ1-6|TRBV19|.
TGTGCCAGTAGTAAATCCTTCCGGACAGGGGCTAATTCACCCCTCCACTTT
CASSKSFRTGANSPLHF
>TRBD1|TRBJ1-2|TRBV4-1|once
TGCGCCAGCAGCCAAGACGCAGGGGGAGGCTACACCTTC
CASSQDAGGGYTF
>.|TRBJ1-2|TRBV19|few
TGTGCCAGCCACAGGAGGGACGGAGGAAAACGAACAACTAACTATGGCTACACCTTC
CASHRRDGGKRTTNYGYTF
>.|TRBJ1-3|TRBV9|.
TGTGCCAGCAGCGTAGCCCCAGGGGACTCTGGAAACACCATATATTTT
CASSVAPGDSGNTIYF
>.|TRBJ2-7|TRBV27|few
TGTGCCAGCAGTTTATCTCGGGGGACCTACGAGCAGTACTTC
CASSLSRGTYEQYF
>.|TRBJ2-1|TRBV11-3|few
TGTGCCAGCAGCTCAGTATCCACCACCTTCAATGAGCAGTTCTTC
CASSSVSTTFNEQFF
>TRBD1|TRBJ1-1|TRBV4-3|once
TGCGCCAGCAGCCAAGAAATAGGGGGCGTAGTGAGGGACACTGAAGCTTTCTTT
CASSQEIGGVVRDTEAFF
>.|TRBJ2-7|TRBV19|.
TGTGCCAGTAGTATTTCCCGGACAGTTACCTACGAGCAGTACTTC
CASSISRTVTYEQYF
>.|TRBJ2-7|TRBV11-2|.
TGTGCCAGCAGCTTAGGACAGCACTACGAGCAGTACTTC
CASSLGQHYEQYF
>.|TRBJ2-7|TRBV6-1|.
TGTGCCAGCAGTGAAGAACGGGAGTACTTC
CASSEEREYF
>.|TRBJ1-5|TRBV4-1|.
TGCGCCAGCAGCCAACTTTACAGGGTGAAGGGCAATCAGCCCCAGCATTTT
CASSQLYRVKGNQPQHF
>.|TRBJ1-1|TRBV29-1|.
TGCAGCGTTGAGGCTAACAAGGAGGGGACTGAAGCTTTCTTT
CSVEANKEGTEAFF
>TRBD1|TRBJ1-5|TRBV2|few
TGTGCCAGCAGCCGACAGGGGGCTCGGAATCAGCCCCAGCATTTT
CASSRQGARNQPQHF
>TRBD1|TRBJ1-2|TRBV9|.
TGTGCCAGCAGCGCGGGACAGACCTATGGCTACACCTTC
CASSAGQTYGYTF
>TRBD1|TRBJ1-2|TRBV18|once
TGTGCCAGCTCAGAGGGACAGGATGGCTACACCTTC
CASSEGQDGYTF
>.|TRBJ1-1|TRBV19|.
TGTGCCAGTAGTACTACAGTTGAAGCTTTCTTT
CASSTTVEAFF
>.|TRBJ2-1|TRBV7-6|.
TGTGCCAGCAGCTTTCGTGGGGTTCATCTTGAGGGAAGCTCCTACAATGAGCAGTTCTTC
CASSFRGVHLEGSSYNEQFF